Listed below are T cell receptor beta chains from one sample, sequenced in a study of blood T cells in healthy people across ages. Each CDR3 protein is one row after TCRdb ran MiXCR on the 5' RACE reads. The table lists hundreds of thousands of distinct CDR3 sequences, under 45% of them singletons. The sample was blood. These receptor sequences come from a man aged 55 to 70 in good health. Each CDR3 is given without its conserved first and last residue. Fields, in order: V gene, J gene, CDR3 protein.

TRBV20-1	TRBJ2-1	SARVSGGANNEQF
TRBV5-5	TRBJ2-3	ASSLTVPSTDTQY
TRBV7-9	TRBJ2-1	ASSLQAGGYNEQF
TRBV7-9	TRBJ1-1	ASGTGLQAF
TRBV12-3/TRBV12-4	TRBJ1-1	ASSSGTGETEAF
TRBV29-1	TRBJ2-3	SGRRGGRATDTQY
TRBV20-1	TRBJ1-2	SAPRDRQNYGYT
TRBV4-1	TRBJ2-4	ASSQPGVVNEQY
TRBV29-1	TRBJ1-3	SVEENRAGNTIY
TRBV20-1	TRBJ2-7	SASVGGQGSNYEQY